This note documents a single TCR beta chain sequence. Its antigen is unknown. Unique molecular identifiers were attached to individual cDNA molecules. TCRdb fed the 5' RACE reads into MiXCR, producing one record per CDR3 protein. In the table there are roughly 60,000 distinct CDR3 sequences, approximately 5.6% of which are singletons. These data belong to a study of early T cells in non-severe SARS-CoV-2 infection. The wider study: Bulk RNA from unsorted whole blood was sequenced; chains were unpaired. General study results and limits: Matches to VDJdb favored anti-spike CD8 responses and missed private and CD4 specificities.

In germline, CDR1 is MNHEY, CDR2 SVGEGT. Trimming pared 6 bases from V and 11 bases from J, leaving 17 bases between. This CDR3 region has 14 residues. The rearrangement links TRBV6-2 or TRBV6-3 to TRBJ1-6; no firm D call. This TCR came from an adult who was a healthcare worker with PCR-confirmed SARS-CoV-2 infection or an uninfected control (not recorded which). The specimen was whole blood. The CDR3 DNA sequence: TGTGCCAGCAGGGCGACACGGGCCGCAGCACCCCTCCACTTT. Its translation: CASRATRAAAPLHF.